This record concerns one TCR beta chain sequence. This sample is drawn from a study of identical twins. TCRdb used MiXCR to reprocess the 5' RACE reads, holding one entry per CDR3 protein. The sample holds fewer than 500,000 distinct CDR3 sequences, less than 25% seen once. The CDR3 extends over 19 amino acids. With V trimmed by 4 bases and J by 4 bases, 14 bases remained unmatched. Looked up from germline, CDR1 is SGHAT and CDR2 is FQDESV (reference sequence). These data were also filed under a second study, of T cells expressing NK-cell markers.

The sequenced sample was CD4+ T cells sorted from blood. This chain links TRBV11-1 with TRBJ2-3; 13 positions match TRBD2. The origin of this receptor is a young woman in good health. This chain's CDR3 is CASSSPRLAGGIHPDTQYF. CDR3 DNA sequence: TGTGCCAGCAGCTCCCCCAGACTAGCGGGGGGCATTCATCCAGATACGCAGTATTTT.